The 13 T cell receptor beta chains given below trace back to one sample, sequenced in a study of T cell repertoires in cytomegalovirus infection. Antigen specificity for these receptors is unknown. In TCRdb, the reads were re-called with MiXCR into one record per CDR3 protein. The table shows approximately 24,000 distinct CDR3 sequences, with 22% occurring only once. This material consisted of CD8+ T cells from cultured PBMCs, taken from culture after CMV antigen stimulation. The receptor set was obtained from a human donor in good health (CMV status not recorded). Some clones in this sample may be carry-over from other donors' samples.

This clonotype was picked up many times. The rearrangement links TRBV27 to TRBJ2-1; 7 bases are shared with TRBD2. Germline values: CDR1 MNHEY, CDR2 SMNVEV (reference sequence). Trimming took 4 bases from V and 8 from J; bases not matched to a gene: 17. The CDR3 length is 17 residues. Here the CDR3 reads CASSSLTLAAGADEQFF. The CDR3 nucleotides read TGTGCCAGCAGTTCCCTCACGCTAGCGGCCGGGGCGGATGAGCAGTTCTTC.

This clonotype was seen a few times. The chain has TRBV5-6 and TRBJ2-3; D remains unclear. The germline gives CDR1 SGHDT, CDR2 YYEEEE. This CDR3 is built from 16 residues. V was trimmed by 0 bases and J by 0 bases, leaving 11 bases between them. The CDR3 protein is CASSLGAKTSTDTQYF. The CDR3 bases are TGTGCCAGCAGCTTGGGAGCAAAGACTAGCACAGATACGCAGTATTTT.

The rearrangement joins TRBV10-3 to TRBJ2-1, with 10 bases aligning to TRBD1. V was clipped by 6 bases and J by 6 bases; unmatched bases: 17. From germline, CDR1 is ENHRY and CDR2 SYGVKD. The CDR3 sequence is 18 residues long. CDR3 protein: CAISESPGTGVSTNEQFF. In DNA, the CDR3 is TGTGCCATCAGCGAAAGCCCCGGGACAGGGGTTTCTACCAATGAGCAGTTCTTC.

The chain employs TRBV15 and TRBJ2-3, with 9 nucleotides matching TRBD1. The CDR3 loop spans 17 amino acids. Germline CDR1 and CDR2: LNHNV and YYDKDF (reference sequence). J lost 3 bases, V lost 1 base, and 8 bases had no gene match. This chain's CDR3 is CATSRGLGDRATDTQYF. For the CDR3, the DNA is TGTGCCACCAGCAGAGGCTTGGGGGACAGGGCTACAGATACGCAGTATTTT.

CDR3 sequence (DNA): TGTGCCAGCAGCTTAATCTGGGGGTACAATGAGCAGTTCTTC. Its protein product is CASSLIWGYNEQFF. The gene calls are TRBV11-2 and TRBJ2-1; D may match TRBD1 or TRBD2 (5 bases each). There are 14 residues in the CDR3. V lost 2 bases, J lost 4 bases, and 9 bases lay in between. The germline CDR1 and CDR2 sequences are SGHAT and FQNNGV.

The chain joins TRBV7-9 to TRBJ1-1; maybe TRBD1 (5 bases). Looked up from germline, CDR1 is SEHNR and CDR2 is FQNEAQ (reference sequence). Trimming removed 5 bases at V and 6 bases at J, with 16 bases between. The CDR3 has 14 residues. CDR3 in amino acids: CASSTVPPGAEAFF. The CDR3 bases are TGTGCCAGCAGCACCGTCCCCCCGGGGGCTGAAGCTTTCTTT.

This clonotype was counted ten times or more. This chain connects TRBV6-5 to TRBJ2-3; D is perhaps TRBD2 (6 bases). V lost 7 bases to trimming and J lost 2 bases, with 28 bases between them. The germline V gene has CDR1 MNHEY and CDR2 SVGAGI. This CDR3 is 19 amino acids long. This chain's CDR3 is CASIKRGLLSDPHTDTQYF. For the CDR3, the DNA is TGTGCCAGCATTAAACGCGGACTACTATCCGACCCTCACACAGATACGCAGTATTTT.

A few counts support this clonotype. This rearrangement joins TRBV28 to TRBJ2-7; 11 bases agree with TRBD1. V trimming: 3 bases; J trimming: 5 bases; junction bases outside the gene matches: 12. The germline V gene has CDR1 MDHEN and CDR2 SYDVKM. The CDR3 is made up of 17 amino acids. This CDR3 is CASSFGPGQGVRDEQYF. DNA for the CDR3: TGTGCCAGCAGTTTCGGTCCGGGACAGGGGGTTAGGGACGAGCAGTACTTC.

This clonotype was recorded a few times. CDR3 nucleotide sequence: TGTGCCAGCAGTTTAGGGCAGGGGGCAACTAATGAAAAACTGTTTTTT. Translation gives CASSLGQGATNEKLFF. The rearrangement links TRBV27 to TRBJ1-4; 7 nucleotides align to TRBD1. V gave up 2 bases and J gave up 0 bases; unmatched junction bases: 3. The CDR3 is made up of 16 amino acids. The V gene's germline CDR1 is MNHEY and CDR2 SMNVEV (reference sequence).

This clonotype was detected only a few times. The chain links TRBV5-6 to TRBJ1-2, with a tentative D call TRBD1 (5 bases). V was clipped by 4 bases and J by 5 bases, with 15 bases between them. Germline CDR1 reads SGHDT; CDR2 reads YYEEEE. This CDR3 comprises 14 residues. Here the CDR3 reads CASSLGRGNYGYTF. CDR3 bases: TGTGCCAGCAGCCTGGGACGGGGAAATTATGGCTACACCTTC.

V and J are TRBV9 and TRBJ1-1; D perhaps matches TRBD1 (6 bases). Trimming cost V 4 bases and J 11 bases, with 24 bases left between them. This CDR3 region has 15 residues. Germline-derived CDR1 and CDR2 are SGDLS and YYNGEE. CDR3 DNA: TGTGCCAGCAGCACCTCAACAGGGCCCGCGGCCGCGGCTTTCTTT. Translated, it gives CASSTSTGPAAAAFF. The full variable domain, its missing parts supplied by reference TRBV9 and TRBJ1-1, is DSGVTQTPKHLITATGQRVTLRCSPRSGDLSVYWYQQSLDQGLQFLIQYYNGEERAKGNILERFSAQQFPDLHSELNLSSLELGDSALYFCASSTSTGPAAAAFFGQGTRLTVV.

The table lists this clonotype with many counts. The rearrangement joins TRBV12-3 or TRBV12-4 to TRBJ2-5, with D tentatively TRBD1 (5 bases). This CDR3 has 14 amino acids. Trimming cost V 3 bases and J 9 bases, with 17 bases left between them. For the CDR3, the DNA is TGTGCCAGCAGTTTTATAAACGATCTAGGGGCCCAGTACTTC. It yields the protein CASSFINDLGAQYF.

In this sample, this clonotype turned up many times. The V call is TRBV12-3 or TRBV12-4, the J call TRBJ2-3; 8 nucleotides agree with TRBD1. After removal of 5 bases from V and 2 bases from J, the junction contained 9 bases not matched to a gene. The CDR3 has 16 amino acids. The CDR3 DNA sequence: TGTGCCAGCAGTGCCCCGGGACAGGACGCCACAGATACGCAGTATTTT. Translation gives CASSAPGQDATDTQYF.